This T cell receptor (beta chain) was sequenced during a study of blood T cell repertoires in COVID-19. Across the whole study: COVID-19 samples collected from the United States, Italy and Spain covered acute and convalescent phases. T cells, B-cell-depleted T cells, or PBMCs provided the cDNA or gDNA that served as material.

V shed 4 bases, J shed 0 bases, and the junction held 11 bases outside the gene matches. Looked up from germline, CDR1 is SGHTS and CDR2 is YDEGEE. The CDR3 is 17 amino acids. Authors' analysis steps: Quantification of nucleated cells was approximated via reference gene primer amplification. Sequencing was performed with immunoSEQ multiplex PCR; in TCRdb, only in-frame clones are kept and a portion is missing. That table furnishes V, J and clone size, whereas the DNA furnished D and trimming. The table records over 200,000 clones, around four fifths of them present only once. The sample was peripheral blood. The TCR originated in a woman in her 70s with active or convalescent COVID-19. The rearrangement links TRBV5-8 to TRBJ2-3; TRBD1 matches 7 bases. This CDR3 reads CASSAGVQGRSTDTQYF. The CDR3 DNA reads TGTGCCAGCAGCGCCGGAGTACAGGGGAGAAGCACAGATACGCAGTATTTT.